Below, 13 T cell receptor beta chains from the same sample are listed, as sequenced in a study of blood T cell repertoires in COVID-19. Libraries were prepared by immunoSEQ multiplex PCR; TCRdb keeps only in-frame clonotypes and omits some of them. This table has 100,000 to 130,000 clones, about nine tenths appearing once. Input material: peripheral blood. The receptors were gathered from a human donor in a cohort sampled during active COVID-19.

This clone came up once. This rearrangement joins TRBV6-5 to TRBJ2-2, with 7 bases matching TRBD2. The germline V gene encodes CDR1 MNHEY and CDR2 SVGAGI. The CDR3 is 13 residues long. V shed 7 bases and J 4 bases; nucleotides not matched to a gene: 3. This chain's CDR3 is CASMGGGTGELFF. CDR3 coding DNA: TGTGCCAGCATGGGGGGGGGCACCGGGGAGCTGTTTTTT.

The chain carries TRBV13 and TRBJ1-2; D gene uncertain. Looked up from germline, CDR1 is PRHDT and CDR2 is FYEKMQ (reference sequence). V was trimmed by 0 bases and J by 8 bases, leaving 10 bases between them. The CDR3 runs to 13 residues. Written as DNA, the CDR3 is TGTGCCAGCAGCTTAGGCCTGCGAGAGGGCTACACCTTC. This sequence encodes CASSLGLREGYTF.

The rearrangement joins TRBV29-1 to TRBJ1-2; 11 positions agree with TRBD1. The CDR3 is 15 residues long. The V and J ends lost 5 bases and 3 bases, in that order; junction bases with no gene match: 8. Germline V CDR1 and CDR2: SQVTM, ANQGSEA. The CDR3 here is CSVIGGQGVDYGYTF. Here the CDR3 DNA reads TGCAGCGTTATCGGGGGACAGGGGGTTGACTATGGCTACACCTTC.

This clone has a handful of counts. This rearrangement joins TRBV19 to TRBJ1-1; 9 nucleotides agree with TRBD1. After removal of 7 bases from V and 3 bases from J, the junction contained 15 bases not matched to a gene. Germline CDR1 is LNHDA and CDR2 is SQIVND (reference sequence). There are 17 residues in the CDR3. The DNA for the CDR3 is TGTGCCAGTATGGGCTACCCGGGACAGGGTAAAGACACTGAAGCTTTCTTT. Its translation is CASMGYPGQGKDTEAFF. The whole variable domain, filled in from reference TRBV19 and TRBJ1-1, reads DGGITQSPKYLFRKEGQNVTLSCEQNLNHDAMYWYRQDPGQGLRLIYYSQIVNDFQKGDIAEGYSVSREKKESFPLTVTSAQKNPTAFYLCASMGYPGQGKDTEAFFGQGTRLTVV.

The chain employs TRBV12-3 or TRBV12-4 and TRBJ1-2; 7 nucleotides agree with TRBD1. V gave up 6 bases and J gave up 8 bases; unmatched junction bases: 9. This CDR3 contains 13 residues. The CDR3 bases are TGTGCCAGCAGCTACGACAGGGTTGGCGGCTACACCTTC. As protein: CASSYDRVGGYTF.

The CDR3 spells CASSRTGRSTDTQYF. In nucleotides, the CDR3 is TGTGCCAGCAGCCGGACAGGGAGGAGTACAGATACGCAGTATTTT. The chain combines TRBV6-2 or TRBV6-3 with TRBJ2-3; 8 nucleotides match TRBD1. Germline loops: CDR1 MNHEY, CDR2 SVGEGT. V was clipped by 6 bases and J by 3 bases; unmatched bases: 8. This CDR3 contains 15 residues.

The gene calls are TRBV9 and TRBJ2-1, with D possibly being TRBD2 (7 bases). The CDR3 sequence is 15 residues long. Germline values: CDR1 SGDLS, CDR2 YYNGEE. V was cut by 0 bases and J by 7 bases, with 14 bases left in between. The CDR3 loop is CASSVVGGARNEQFF. CDR3 nucleotide sequence: TGTGCCAGCAGCGTAGTGGGGGGGGCTCGGAATGAGCAGTTCTTC.

This clone has just one count. The chain joins TRBV2 to TRBJ2-1; 8 bases are a match to TRBD2. The germline gives CDR1 SNHLY, CDR2 FYNNEI. V dropped 8 bases and J dropped 5; count of bases not matched to a gene: 8. The CDR3 has 14 residues. The CDR3 here is CASWTGGDNNEQFF. DNA of the CDR3: TGTGCCAGCTGGACGGGGGGGGATAACAATGAGCAGTTCTTC.

CDR3: CASSPLAGGTSYEQYF. The CDR3 DNA reads TGTGCCAGCTCACCATTAGCCGGGGGGACCTCCTACGAGCAGTACTTC. The V call is TRBV18, the J call TRBJ2-7, with TRBD2 identical over 7 bases. The germline V gene has CDR1 KGHSH and CDR2 LQKENI. The CDR3 extends over 16 amino acids. V lost 2 bases to trimming and J lost 0 bases; unmatched junction nucleotides: 7. The variable domain in full, completed from reference TRBV18 and TRBJ2-7, reads NAGVMQNPRHLVRRRGQEARLRCSPMKGHSHVYWYRQLPEEGLKFMVYLQKENIIDESGMPKERFSAEFPKEGPSILRIQQVVRGDSAAYFCASSPLAGGTSYEQYFGPGTRLTVT.

This chain uses TRBV6-5 with TRBJ2-7; perhaps TRBD2 as D (5 bases). CDR3 length: 15 amino acids. Germline V gene sequence: CDR1 MNHEY, CDR2 SVGAGI. The germline V and J ends were trimmed by 0 bases and 2 bases, with 11 bases remaining between them. CDR3 nucleotides: TGTGCCAGCAGTTACTCTGCGGGCGCCGCCTACGAGCAGTACTTC. Protein sequence: CASSYSAGAAYEQYF.

The chain recombines TRBV4-2 with TRBJ1-2, with 9 bases matching TRBD1. The V gene end was trimmed by 4 bases and the J gene end by 8 bases; junction bases not matched to a gene: 11. The CDR3 consists of 15 residues. Germline CDR1 is LGHNA and CDR2 is YNFKEQ. The CDR3 region has the DNA TGTGCCAGCAGCCCACTGGGACAGGGTAGACAGGGCTACACCTTC. Encoded protein: CASSPLGQGRQGYTF.

The genes are TRBV5-4 and TRBJ1-2; TRBD1 aligns across 10 bases. This CDR3 comprises 15 residues. Germline loops: CDR1 SGHNT, CDR2 YYREEE (reference sequence). V lost 4 bases to trimming and J lost 3 bases; unmatched junction nucleotides: 6. The CDR3 spells CASSGGQGLDYGYTF. Written as DNA, the CDR3 is TGTGCCAGCAGCGGGGGACAGGGGTTGGACTATGGCTACACCTTC.

This sequence joins TRBV5-1 and TRBJ2-5; no firm D call. Germline V gene lookup returns CDR1 SGHRS and CDR2 YFSETQ. Trimming took 0 bases from V and 1 from J, leaving 7 bases between them. This CDR3 has 14 amino acids. CDR3 nucleotide sequence: TGCGCCAGCAGCTTGGCTGGAGCCCAAGAGACCCAGTACTTC. It encodes CASSLAGAQETQYF.